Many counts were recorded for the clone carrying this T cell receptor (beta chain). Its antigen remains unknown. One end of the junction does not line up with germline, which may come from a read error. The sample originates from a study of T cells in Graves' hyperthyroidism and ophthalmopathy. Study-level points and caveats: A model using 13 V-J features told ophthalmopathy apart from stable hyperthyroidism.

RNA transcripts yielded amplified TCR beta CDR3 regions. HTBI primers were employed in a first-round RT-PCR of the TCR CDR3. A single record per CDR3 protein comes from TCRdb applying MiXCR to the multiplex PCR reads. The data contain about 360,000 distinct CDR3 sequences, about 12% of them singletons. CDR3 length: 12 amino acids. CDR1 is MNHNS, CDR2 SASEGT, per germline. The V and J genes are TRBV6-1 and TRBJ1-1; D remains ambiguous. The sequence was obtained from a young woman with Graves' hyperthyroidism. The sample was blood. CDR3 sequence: CACGDGVTEAFF. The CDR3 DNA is TGCGCGTGCGGGGATGGAGTCACTGAAGCTTTCTTT.